This TCR beta chain appears in the sequencing data of a study of radiotherapy plus CTLA-4 blockade in lung cancer. The overall study: Patients showed objective responses in about 20% of cases, and disease control was achieved by under 35%.

Lung cancer patients with chemo-refractory metastatic non-small-cell disease were given focal radiation plus CTLA-4 blockade with ipilimumab. Study-wide results and caveats: Tumor-derived TCR clones expanded in blood after radiotherapy plus ipilimumab. Among reported predictors of response, early blood T cell clone dynamics with interferon-beta performed best.

On this clone itself: Its antigen remains unknown.

Assay used: immunoSEQ multiplex PCR; TCRdb lists only in-frame clones, some missing. The sample yields 80,000 to 100,000 clones, 82% seen once. The specimen comprised peripheral blood, sampled from a patient treated with radiotherapy plus ipilimumab. This sequence originates from a human donor with non-small cell lung cancer who had a partial response to radiotherapy plus ipilimumab.

This CDR3 is CATSAGPRPGNTIYF. For the CDR3, the DNA is TGTGCCACCAGCGCAGGGCCCCGTCCCGGAAACACCATATATTTT. V gene TRBV15 combines with J gene TRBJ1-3; maybe TRBD1 (5 bases). V was shortened by 5 bases and J by 4 bases, with 15 bases between the two germline ends. The CDR3 totals 15 residues. Germline CDR1 is LNHNV and CDR2 is YYDKDF (reference sequence).